Below, 15 T cell receptor beta chains from the same sample are listed, as sequenced in a study of response to subunit inactivated influenza vaccine. Using its own MiXCR run on the RT-PCR reads, TCRdb lists one record per CDR3 protein. The sample has more than 450,000 distinct CDR3 sequences, around 8% seen once. Material: PBMCs from blood, obtained about 23 months after vaccination. Source of these receptors: a man aged 50 to 69 who received an inactivated influenza vaccine.

J is TRBJ1-1 and V is TRBV19; the D gene is possibly TRBD1 (6 bases). Germline CDR1 and CDR2: LNHDA and SQIVND (reference sequence). V lost 4 bases and J lost 0, with 12 bases in between. The CDR3 is 15 amino acids. CDR3 sequence (DNA): TGTGCCAGTAGTACGGTACAGGGTGTGAACACTGAAGCTTTCTTT. Protein sequence: CASSTVQGVNTEAFF.

The rearrangement links TRBV9 to TRBJ2-2; maybe TRBD2 (5 bases). Germline V gene lookup returns CDR1 SGDLS and CDR2 YYNGEE. This CDR3 is 15 amino acids long. The V gene lost 6 bases and the J gene lost 0 bases, with 12 bases spanning the gap. Written as DNA, the CDR3 is TGTGCCAGCAAACCGGGGTCGGCGAACACCGGGGAGCTGTTTTTT. Residues: CASKPGSANTGELFF.

Ten or more counts support this clonotype. J is TRBJ2-1 and V is TRBV6-1; no clear D. V was shortened by 2 bases and J by 3 bases, with 5 bases between the two germline ends. The length of the CDR3 is 13 residues. Germline V gene sequence: CDR1 MNHNS, CDR2 SASEGT. The CDR3 nucleotides read TGTGCCAGCAGTGAAACGGTCTACAATGAGCAGTTCTTC. Its translation is CASSETVYNEQFF.

This clonotype was recorded many times. This chain joins TRBV12-3 or TRBV12-4 and TRBJ1-1; maybe TRBD1 (6 bases). V lost 7 bases to trimming and J lost 4 bases, with 19 bases between them. The CDR3 loop spans 15 amino acids. The CDR3 protein is CASTKDSGRFTEAFF. CDR3 nucleotide sequence: TGTGCCAGCACTAAGGACAGCGGGAGATTCACTGAAGCTTTCTTT.

The chain uses TRBV12-3 or TRBV12-4 and TRBJ2-2; D is possibly TRBD2 (5 bases). The V and J ends lost 6 bases and 3 bases respectively, with 14 bases between them. The CDR3 is 15 amino acids. The CDR3 here is CASSPGGVDTGELFF. CDR3 nucleotides: TGTGCCAGCAGCCCCGGAGGTGTGGACACCGGGGAGCTGTTTTTT.

Only a few counts were recorded for this clonotype. The chain joins TRBV19 to TRBJ1-1; 9 positions match TRBD1. J gave up 3 bases and V 5 bases, and 4 bases lay outside the gene matches. Germline V gene sequence: CDR1 LNHDA, CDR2 SQIVND (reference sequence). The CDR3 runs to 14 residues. CDR3 loop: CASSPNRGHTEAFF. The CDR3 DNA reads as TGTGCCAGTAGTCCGAACAGGGGGCACACTGAAGCTTTCTTT.

This clonotype appeared many times. The J gene is TRBJ2-4, the V gene TRBV6-2 or TRBV6-3; TRBD2 matches 7 bases. Germline trimming cut 2 bases from V and 6 bases from J; bases unmatched to any gene: 16. Germline V lookup: CDR1 MNHEY, CDR2 SVGEGT. This CDR3 spans 18 amino acids. CDR3 bases: TGTGCCAGCAGTTACCTTCGTATTGCTAGCGGAAACCTAAACATTCAGTACTTC. Its protein product is CASSYLRIASGNLNIQYF.

This clonotype occurred a few times. The gene calls are TRBV24-1 and TRBJ2-3; no reliable D call. CDR1 and CDR2 (germline): KGHDR, SFDVKD. CDR3 length: 13 amino acids. The V gene lost 7 bases and the J gene lost 1 base, with 8 bases spanning the gap. The CDR3 is CATSQQGTDTQYF. The CDR3 DNA follows: TGTGCCACCAGCCAGCAGGGCACAGATACGCAGTATTTT.

In nucleotides, the CDR3 is TGTGCCAGCAGCCGGGGTGGGGGGAGCGGTGAAAAACTGTTTTTT. This translates into CASSRGGGSGEKLFF. This chain links TRBV12-3 or TRBV12-4 with TRBJ1-4; weak D call: TRBD1 (5 bases). CDR3 length equals 15 residues. Trimming left V 6 bases short and J 7 bases short, with 18 bases between.

The sample holds many counts of this clonotype. The CDR3 nucleotides are TGTGCCAGCACCGGGACTAGCGGGAGTTACGAGCAGTACTTC. It encodes CASTGTSGSYEQYF. The rearrangement uses TRBV12-3 or TRBV12-4 and TRBJ2-7; 14 positions agree with TRBD2. Trimming at V came to 7 bases and at J to 4 bases, leaving 3 bases not matched to a gene. This CDR3 spans 14 amino acids.

The sample holds many counts of this clonotype. The chain carries TRBV24-1 and TRBJ2-7; D is unclear. CDR1 and CDR2 from the germline V gene are KGHDR and SFDVKD. This CDR3 is built from 14 residues. V was pared by 7 bases and J by 4 bases, with 16 bases between. CDR3 protein: CATSPGGKNYEQYF. The CDR3 DNA is TGTGCCACCAGCCCGGGCGGCAAGAATTACGAGCAGTACTTC.

The V and J genes are TRBV11-1 and TRBJ2-3, with D unresolved. Germline CDR1 is SGHAT and CDR2 is FQDESV (reference sequence). V lost 2 bases and J 9 bases, leaving 6 bases between the germline ends. This CDR3 region has 11 residues. The CDR3 sequence is CASSLRGTQYF. In DNA form, the CDR3 reads TGTGCCAGCAGCTTAAGAGGAACGCAGTATTTT.

In the case of this clonotype: A much larger clone sits a single nucleotide away, making a read error possible. The gene calls are TRBV4-3 and TRBJ2-5, with a weak D call TRBD1 (6 bases). V shed 1 base and J shed 5 bases, with 14 bases lying between them. Germline-derived CDR1 and CDR2 are LGHNA and YSLEER. This CDR3 has 15 amino acids. This chain's CDR3 is CASSQVGQKFETQYF. CDR3 DNA sequence: TGCGCCAGCAGCCAAGTTGGACAGAAATTCGAGACCCAGTACTTC.

A few counts support this clonotype. This sequence joins TRBV20-1 and TRBJ1-2, with D possibly being TRBD1 (6 bases). Deletions cut 5 bases from V and 2 bases from J, with 15 bases between. The germline CDR1 and CDR2 sequences are DFQATT and SNEGSKA (reference sequence). The length of the CDR3 is 14 residues. The CDR3 spells CSASDGQMNYGYTF. CDR3 nucleotide sequence: TGCAGTGCTTCGGACGGACAGATGAACTATGGCTACACCTTC.

The genes are TRBV2 and TRBJ1-5; D gene uncertain. The germline CDR1 and CDR2 sequences are SNHLY and FYNNEI. V was cut by 4 bases and J by 4 bases, with 11 bases left in between. The CDR3 runs 14 residues. CDR3 DNA sequence: TGTGCCAGCAGTGTGGAGCTGCAAAATCAGCCCCAGCATTTT. This encodes CASSVELQNQPQHF.